Below, 8 T cell receptor beta chains from the same sample are listed, as sequenced in a study of T-cell reconstitution after alpha-beta-depleted transplantation in children. A library of TCRbeta sequences, prepared with unique molecular identifiers, was generated. TCRdb analysed the PCR reads with MiXCR anew, one entry per CDR3 protein. The profile shows around 100,000 distinct CDR3 sequences, 10% to 13% of them singletons. This material consisted of PBMCs, taken before TCRalphabeta/CD19-depleted stem cell transplant. The receptors come from a boy between 2 and 15 years old with acute lymphoblastic leukemia, due to receive a stem cell transplant.

This clonotype was counted at least ten times. The chain couples TRBV7-9 to TRBJ2-6; a possible D gene is TRBD1 (6 bases). This CDR3 has 17 amino acids. Germline V gives CDR1 SEHNR, CDR2 FQNEAQ (reference sequence). V gave up 2 bases and J gave up 2 bases, with 13 bases separating them. The DNA for the CDR3 is TGTGCCAGCAGCTTAAGGGACAACGGGGCTGGGGCCAACGTCCTGACTTTC. Translated, it gives CASSLRDNGAGANVLTF.

This clonotype was seen a handful of times. The chain uses TRBV27 and TRBJ2-2; D not certain. Germline lookup yields CDR1 MNHEY and CDR2 SMNVEV (reference sequence). V lost 4 bases and J lost 7, with 16 bases in between. There are 15 residues in the CDR3. CDR3 DNA sequence: TGTGCCAGCAGTTACCAGCAAGTATTGGTCGGGGAGCTGTTTTTT. Translation gives CASSYQQVLVGELFF.

This chain connects TRBV4-1 to TRBJ1-1; perhaps TRBD1 as D (6 bases). The CDR3 sequence is 16 residues long. CDR1 is MGHRA, CDR2 YSYEKL, per germline. Trimming left V 1 base short and J 1 base short, with 13 bases between. The CDR3 sequence is CASSQAPATGNTEAFF. The CDR3 DNA follows: TGCGCCAGCAGCCAAGCTCCCGCGACAGGGAACACTGAAGCTTTCTTT.

This clonotype has at least ten counts. This chain links TRBV5-1 with TRBJ2-7; 9 nucleotides line up with TRBD1. Trimming cost V 4 bases and J 5 bases; bases outside gene matches: 7. Germline CDR1 is SGHRS and CDR2 is YFSETQ. The CDR3 contains 14 residues. The CDR3 sequence: CASSPGQGTDEQYF. CDR3 nucleotides: TGCGCCAGCAGCCCCGGACAGGGGACAGACGAGCAGTACTTC.

This clonotype was recorded a few times. The V gene is TRBV20-1, the J gene TRBJ2-1, with TRBD2 matching over 7 bases. The germline V gene encodes CDR1 DFQATT and CDR2 SNEGSKA (reference sequence). The CDR3 has 13 residues. V gave up 3 bases and J gave up 5 bases; unmatched junction bases: 4. For the CDR3, the DNA is TGCAGTGCTAGGTCACGGGGGGACAATGAGCAGTTCTTC. Amino acids: CSARSRGDNEQFF.

This clonotype is medium-sized within its sample. The rearrangement links TRBV6-5 to TRBJ2-7, with D possibly being TRBD2 (6 bases). CDR3 size: 15 residues. CDR1 is MNHEY and CDR2 is SVGAGI in the germline V gene. Trimming cost V 7 bases and J 2 bases, with 18 bases left between them. Here the CDR3 DNA reads TGTGCCAGCATGGGGCTGCTAGCGAACACCTACGAGCAGTACTTC. Its protein product is CASMGLLANTYEQYF.

This clonotype was recorded many times. This chain connects TRBV6-5 to TRBJ1-1, with D uncertain. The CDR3 is 13 residues long. Trimming removed 0 bases at V and 10 bases at J, with 12 bases between. CDR1 and CDR2 (germline): MNHEY, SVGAGI. The CDR3 spells CASSYSSQRVAFF. DNA of the CDR3: TGTGCCAGCAGTTACTCGTCACAGAGGGTAGCTTTCTTT.

This clonotype was seen a few times. This rearrangement joins TRBV7-6 to TRBJ2-3; tentatively, D is TRBD2 (6 bases). V lost 5 bases, J lost 2 bases, and 20 bases lay in between. Germline V gives CDR1 SGHVS, CDR2 FNYEAQ. This CDR3 spans 17 amino acids. CDR3 region: CASSPLIGRGLTDTQYF. The CDR3 bases are TGTGCCAGCAGCCCCCTCATAGGACGGGGACTCACAGATACGCAGTATTTT.